The rows below give T cell receptor beta chains drawn from one sample of a study of PD-1 blockade in classical Hodgkin lymphoma. The assay was immunoSEQ multiplex PCR, and TCRdb's table has in-frame clones only and misses some. The sample has 20,000 to 30,000 clones, 81% seen once. The sequenced sample was peripheral blood mononuclear cells (PBMCs), obtained before the second cycle of nivolumab. These receptors all come from a human donor with classical Hodgkin lymphoma. The conserved cysteine and the conserved F or W are not part of the CDR3 here.

J gene	V gene	CDR3 protein
TRBJ1-5	TRBV28	ASSPLRQPQH
TRBJ1-5	TRBV30	AWSGGRDNQPQH
TRBJ2-1	TRBV29-1	SVEDRGDEQF
TRBJ1-1	TRBV28	ASSPGQMKAGAF
TRBJ2-7	TRBV5-1	ASSLGAYEQY
TRBJ1-3	TRBV30	AYETGGNTIY
TRBJ1-5	TRBV4-1	ASSPTVDSNQPQH
TRBJ2-1	TRBV5-1	ASSLWLAGRANEQF
TRBJ1-3	TRBV5-5	ASSYLGTIY
TRBJ2-1	TRBV30	ACLALDEQF
TRBJ2-4	TRBV15	ATSNRDRFDIQY
TRBJ2-7	TRBV11-3	ASSPKAGASSYEQY